The next 26 T cell receptor beta chains were all read from a single sample in a study of blood T cell repertoires in COVID-19. Some clones are missing from TCRdb's copy, which holds only in-frame ones; the method was immunoSEQ multiplex PCR. Here the sample spans around 300,000 clones, roughly nine tenths being singletons. The sample consisted of peripheral blood. The receptors come from a woman in her twenties or thirties with COVID-19, enrolled during active disease.

CDR3: CASSQDVSGGNTGELFF. CDR3 nucleotide sequence: TGTGCCAGCAGCCAAGATGTTAGCGGGGGGAACACCGGGGAGCTGTTTTTT. The V and J genes are TRBV4-2 and TRBJ2-2; 9 positions agree with TRBD2. The germline CDR1 and CDR2 sequences are LGHNA and YNFKEQ. The V gene end was trimmed by 0 bases and the J gene end by 1 base; junction bases not matched to a gene: 3. This CDR3 is 17 amino acids long.

V and J are TRBV27 and TRBJ1-5; TRBD1 is a possible D gene (5 bases). The CDR3 extends over 15 amino acids. Germline V CDR1 and CDR2: MNHEY, SMNVEV (reference sequence). Trimming stripped 6 bases from V and 0 bases from J, with 12 bases between. CDR3 DNA sequence: TGTGCCAGCAGGCCTTGGGGGGATAGCAATCAGCCCCAGCATTTT. Translating it yields CASRPWGDSNQPQHF.

This chain links TRBV6-6 with TRBJ2-1, with D tentatively TRBD2 (5 bases). Germline CDR1 reads MNHNY; CDR2 reads SVGAGI (reference sequence). This CDR3 region has 12 residues. V lost 7 bases and J lost 8, with 12 bases in between. CDR3 bases: TGTGCCAGCACCAACGGGCGGGATGAGCAGTTCTTC. As protein: CASTNGRDEQFF.

The chain uses TRBV6-1 and TRBJ2-3; perhaps TRBD2 as D (5 bases). The germline gives CDR1 MNHNS, CDR2 SASEGT. V was clipped by 1 base and J by 2 bases, with 10 bases between them. This CDR3 spans 15 amino acids. The CDR3 protein is CASSEVPSPTDTQYF. The CDR3 nucleotides read TGTGCCAGCAGTGAAGTTCCTAGCCCCACAGATACGCAGTATTTT.

The chain joins TRBV7-9 to TRBJ1-2; 8 positions match TRBD1. The germline CDR1 and CDR2 sequences are SEHNR and FQNEAQ (reference sequence). V was clipped by 3 bases and J by 8 bases; unmatched bases: 8. The CDR3 has 14 residues. CDR3 DNA: TGTGCCAGCAGCTTGCTACTTGACAGGGGCGGCTACACCTTC. Its protein product is CASSLLLDRGGYTF. Full variable domain (outside the CDR3, taken from reference TRBV7-9 and TRBJ1-2): DTGVSQNPRHKITKRGQNVTFRCDPISEHNRLYWYRQTLGQGPEFLTYFQNEAQLEKSRLLSDRFSAERPKGSFSTLEIQRTEQGDSAMYLCASSLLLDRGGYTFGSGTRLTVV.

The chain recombines TRBV30 with TRBJ1-2; D perhaps matches TRBD1 (6 bases). The CDR3 contains 12 residues. V lost 2 bases, J lost 7 bases, and 11 bases lay in between. Germline lookup yields CDR1 GTSNPN and CDR2 SVGIG (reference sequence). CDR3 protein: CAWSQTGFGYTF. The CDR3 region has the DNA TGTGCCTGGAGTCAGACAGGTTTTGGCTACACCTTC.

V is TRBV19 and J is TRBJ1-6; D remains ambiguous. V was clipped by 10 bases and J by 3 bases, with 13 bases between them. The CDR3 spans 14 residues. Looked up from germline, CDR1 is LNHDA and CDR2 is SQIVND (reference sequence). The CDR3 coding sequence is TGTGCCACGACCCCCGCAGGCTATAATTCACCCCTCCACTTT. This gives the protein CATTPAGYNSPLHF. Combining the CDR3 with reference TRBV19 and TRBJ1-6 gives the whole variable domain DGGITQSPKYLFRKEGQNVTLSCEQNLNHDAMYWYRQDPGQGLRLIYYSQIVNDFQKGDIAEGYSVSREKKESFPLTVTSAQKNPTAFYLCATTPAGYNSPLHFGNGTRLTVT.

This rearrangement joins TRBV3-1 (or the pseudogene TRBV3-2) to TRBJ2-2; 7 positions match TRBD2. CDR1 and CDR2 from the germline V gene are LGHDT and YNNKEL (reference sequence). This CDR3 has 18 residues. V lost 1 base, J lost 4 bases, and 12 bases stayed unmatched. The CDR3 nucleotides are TGTGCCAGCAGCCAAGGGCTTGGAGGTAGCGGGCTCACCGGGGAGCTGTTTTTT. Protein: CASSQGLGGSGLTGELFF.

This clone was counted a single time. The chain employs TRBV5-5 and TRBJ1-1, with 7 nucleotides matching TRBD1. The CDR3 contains 14 residues. Trimming removed 1 base from V and 2 bases from J; junction bases left unmatched: 2. Germline V gene sequence: CDR1 SGHKS, CDR2 YYEKEE (reference sequence). The CDR3 DNA is TGTGCCAGCAGCTTGTACAGGGGTAACACTGAAGCTTTCTTT. Translated, it gives CASSLYRGNTEAFF.

V is TRBV19 and J is TRBJ2-4; no reliable D call. The CDR3 contains 16 residues. V dropped 1 base and J dropped 6 bases, with 16 bases sitting between them. The V gene's germline CDR1 is LNHDA and CDR2 SQIVND (reference sequence). The CDR3 protein is CASSIGSEVVANIQYF. The DNA of the CDR3 is TGTGCCAGTAGTATAGGGAGTGAAGTGGTGGCAAACATTCAGTACTTC.

This chain uses TRBV29-1 with TRBJ2-6, with unresolved D. Germline loops: CDR1 SQVTM, CDR2 ANQGSEA. The CDR3 runs to 15 residues. V was cut by 4 bases and J by 0 bases, with 10 bases left in between. The CDR3 loop reads CSVGARSSGANVLTF. The CDR3 DNA is TGCAGCGTTGGGGCCCGTAGCTCTGGGGCCAACGTCCTGACTTTC.

With regard to this clone: The same CDR3 arises from other DNA sequences in this sample as well. The V gene is TRBV28, the J gene TRBJ2-2, with D possibly TRBD1 on 6 matching bases. Trimming took off 5 bases at V and 2 bases at J, with 18 bases between the two ends. From germline, CDR1 is MDHEN and CDR2 SYDVKM. This CDR3 comprises 17 residues. CDR3 loop: CASSPSGRGTNTGELFF. The CDR3 DNA is TGTGCCAGCAGTCCCTCGGGCAGGGGTACTAACACCGGGGAGCTGTTTTTT.

The chain is built from TRBV11-2 and TRBJ2-1; no firm D call. This CDR3 region has 13 residues. Germline CDR1 and CDR2: SGHAT and FQNNGV. Between the trimmed V and J ends, which lost 0 bases and 5 bases, there was a span of 5 bases. The CDR3 protein is CASSLDSNNEQFF. In DNA form, the CDR3 reads TGTGCCAGCAGCTTAGACTCTAACAATGAGCAGTTCTTC.

The V call is TRBV5-1, the J call TRBJ2-1, with a weak D call TRBD2 (6 bases). With 0 bases removed from V and 0 bases from J, the gap between germline ends came to 10 bases. The CDR3 consists of 16 residues. CDR1 is SGHRS and CDR2 is YFSETQ in the germline V gene. CDR3 sequence (DNA): TGCGCCAGCAGCTTGGGGGACTTCATCTCCTACAATGAGCAGTTCTTC. Amino acid sequence: CASSLGDFISYNEQFF.

A single count supports this clone. The chain recombines TRBV9 with TRBJ2-2, with D possibly matching TRBD2 (5 bases). The V and J ends lost 1 base and 7 bases respectively, with 5 bases between them. Germline V CDR1 and CDR2: SGDLS, YYNGEE. This CDR3 contains 12 residues. CDR3 loop: CASSVSGGELFF. The CDR3 bases are TGTGCCAGCAGCGTAAGCGGCGGGGAGCTGTTTTTT.

The chain recombines TRBV29-1 with TRBJ2-1; TRBD2 matches at 8 bases. V shed 3 bases and J 4 bases; nucleotides not matched to a gene: 5. The CDR3 spans 14 residues. The germline gives CDR1 SQVTM, CDR2 ANQGSEA. This CDR3 reads CSVDGLAGYNEQFF. The CDR3 coding sequence is TGCAGCGTTGATGGGCTAGCGGGTTACAATGAGCAGTTCTTC.

The chain joins TRBV27 to TRBJ1-3; TRBD1 matches 9 bases. Germline CDR1 is MNHEY and CDR2 is SMNVEV (reference sequence). The CDR3 covers 16 residues. The trim removed 5 bases at V and 2 bases at J, leaving 7 bases unmatched. The CDR3 DNA sequence: TGTGCCAGCAGTGCGCTACGACAGGGGGCTGGAAACACCATATATTTT. It translates to CASSALRQGAGNTIYF.

V gene TRBV19 combines with J gene TRBJ1-1; no firm D call. This CDR3 is built from 15 residues. Trimming took off 7 bases at V and 0 bases at J, with 15 bases between the two ends. Germline values: CDR1 LNHDA, CDR2 SQIVND (reference sequence). The DNA for the CDR3 is TGTGCCAGTACTGGAGGACCGAAAATGAACACTGAAGCTTTCTTT. Translated: CASTGGPKMNTEAFF.

V and J are TRBV27 and TRBJ2-1; 11 nucleotides match TRBD2. CDR3 length: 15 amino acids. Germline loops: CDR1 MNHEY, CDR2 SMNVEV (reference sequence). V dropped 5 bases and J dropped 4; count of bases not matched to a gene: 4. CDR3 nucleotides: TGTGCCAGCAGTCGAACTAGCGGGGGTTACAATGAGCAGTTCTTC. Its translation is CASSRTSGGYNEQFF.

The chain combines TRBV28 with TRBJ2-4, with D tentatively TRBD2 (5 bases). The CDR3 loop spans 16 amino acids. Trimming pared 2 bases from V and 3 bases from J, leaving 14 bases between. Germline CDR1 and CDR2: MDHEN and SYDVKM. CDR3 residues: CASSLLTTRGKNIQYF. For the CDR3, the DNA is TGTGCCAGCAGTTTACTGACGACCCGGGGCAAAAACATTCAGTACTTC.

The chain employs TRBV30 and TRBJ1-1, with unresolved D. Trimming left V 0 bases short and J 5 bases short, with 16 bases between. There are 15 residues in the CDR3. Germline V gives CDR1 GTSNPN, CDR2 SVGIG (reference sequence). The CDR3 DNA sequence: TGTGCCTGGAGTGTACGCCCGGGGAGAGGTACTGAAGCTTTCTTT. It is translated as CAWSVRPGRGTEAFF.

The DNA of the CDR3 is TGTGCCAGCAGCTTAGTGTCTGGGCCTATGAACACTGAAGCTTTCTTT. Amino acids: CASSLVSGPMNTEAFF. J is TRBJ1-1 and V is TRBV13; D ambiguous. Trimming removed 1 base from V and 0 bases from J, with 12 bases in between. This CDR3 has 16 amino acids. CDR1 is PRHDT and CDR2 is FYEKMQ in the germline V gene (reference sequence).

The chain employs TRBV18 and TRBJ2-1; a weak D match, TRBD2 (6 bases). Germline loops: CDR1 KGHSH, CDR2 LQKENI. V lost 1 base, J lost 3 bases, and 13 bases lay in between. The CDR3 covers 16 residues. The CDR3 loop is CASSPLAVNNYNEQFF. CDR3 in DNA: TGTGCCAGCTCACCACTAGCGGTAAACAACTACAATGAGCAGTTCTTC. Using reference TRBV18 and TRBJ2-1 for the parts outside the CDR3, the full variable domain is NAGVMQNPRHLVRRRGQEARLRCSPMKGHSHVYWYRQLPEEGLKFMVYLQKENIIDESGMPKERFSAEFPKEGPSILRIQQVVRGDSAAYFCASSPLAVNNYNEQFFGPGTRLTVL.

The genes are TRBV7-2 and TRBJ2-1, with D perhaps TRBD1 (6 bases). Trimming stripped 0 bases from V and 9 bases from J, with 12 bases between. CDR1 is SGHTA, CDR2 FQGNSA, per germline. This CDR3 is built from 14 residues. This CDR3 is CASSLAYRAIEQFF. The CDR3 DNA reads as TGTGCCAGCAGCTTAGCTTACAGGGCTATTGAGCAGTTCTTC.

This clone appeared a single time. The gene calls are TRBV4-2 and TRBJ2-7, with 9 bases matching TRBD1. The V segment lost 3 bases and the J segment 5 bases; nucleotides outside the gene matches: 5. This CDR3 has 14 amino acids. The germline V gene encodes CDR1 LGHNA and CDR2 YNFKEQ. Written as DNA, the CDR3 is TGTGCCAGCAGCCACCCGGGACAGGGCAACGAGCAGTACTTC. Translated: CASSHPGQGNEQYF.

The rearrangement uses TRBV3-1 (or the pseudogene TRBV3-2) and TRBJ2-5; 14 positions agree with TRBD2. This CDR3 is 19 amino acids long. V shed 1 base and J 0 bases; nucleotides not matched to a gene: 7. Per germline, CDR1 LGHDT and CDR2 YNNKEL (reference sequence). CDR3 sequence reads: CASSQVRTSGRLYQETQYF. Written as DNA, the CDR3 is TGTGCCAGCAGCCAAGTAAGGACTAGCGGGAGGCTGTACCAAGAGACCCAGTACTTC.